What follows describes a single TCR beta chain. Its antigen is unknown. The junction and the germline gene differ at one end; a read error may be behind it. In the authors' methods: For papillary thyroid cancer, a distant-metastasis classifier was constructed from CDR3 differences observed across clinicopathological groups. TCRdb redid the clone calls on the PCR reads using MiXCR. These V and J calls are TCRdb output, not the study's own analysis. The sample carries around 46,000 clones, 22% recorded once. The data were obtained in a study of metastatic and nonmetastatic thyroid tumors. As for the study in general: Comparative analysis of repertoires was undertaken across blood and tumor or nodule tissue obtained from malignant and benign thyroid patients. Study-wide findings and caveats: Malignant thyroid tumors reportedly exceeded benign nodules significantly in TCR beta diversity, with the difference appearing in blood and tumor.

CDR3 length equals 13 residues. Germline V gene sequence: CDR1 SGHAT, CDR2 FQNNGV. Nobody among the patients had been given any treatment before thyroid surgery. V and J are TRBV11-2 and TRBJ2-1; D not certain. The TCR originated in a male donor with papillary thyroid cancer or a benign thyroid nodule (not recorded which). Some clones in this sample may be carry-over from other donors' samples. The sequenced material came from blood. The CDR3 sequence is CVSSNGPYNDQFF. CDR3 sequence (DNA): TGTGTCAGCAGTAACGGTCCCTACAATGATCAGTTCTTC.